The clone carrying this TCR beta chain was recorded many times. The ends were cut back, 3 bases at V and 4 bases at J, with 7 bases in the middle. The CDR3 is made up of 13 amino acids. Germline-derived CDR1 and CDR2 are LGHNA and YSLEER. The sample originates from a study of T cells after yellow fever vaccination. The overall study: The authors prepared low-cell-number fractions using SMART-Seq v4 Ultra Low Input.

Using its own MiXCR run on the 5' RACE reads, TCRdb lists one record per CDR3 protein. The sample holds some 340,000 distinct CDR3 sequences, 9.5% to 12% seen once. Sample: CD4+ T cells sorted from PBMCs, taken 45 days after the yellow fever booster vaccination. The clonotype originates from a man younger than 35 who received the YFV17D yellow fever vaccine. This rearrangement joins TRBV4-3 to TRBJ1-5; no reliable D call. The CDR3 DNA follows: TGCGCCAGCAGCCACGGGGAGAATCAGCCCCAGCATTTT. Its translation: CASSHGENQPQHF.